These 6 T cell receptor beta chains were sequenced from one sample in a study of CXCR3-negative and CXCR3-positive naive CD8 T cells. For these receptors, no antigen is known. The method, 5' RACE with UMI labels, was used to prepare the TRB cDNA libraries. Reprocessing the 5' RACE reads, TCRdb reports a single entry for every CDR3 protein and omits DNA. The sample table sets out 150,000 or so distinct CDR3 sequences. Overall study findings and caveats: More hydrophobic TRB CDR3s occurred in CXCR3-positive than in CXCR3-negative naive cells.

Sequenced material: naive CXCR3+ CD8+ T cells from blood. Subset: CD45RO-CCR7+CD27+CD95- naive CD8+ T cells expressing CXCR3 (TNR3+). Source of these receptors: a human donor in good health. Some clones in this sample may be carry-over from other donors' samples.

The J gene is TRBJ2-3, the V gene TRBV4-2. The CDR3 is 13 amino acids. CDR1 LGHNA and CDR2 YNFKEQ come from the germline V gene. CDR3 region: CASSQDPGDTQYF.

V and J are TRBV29-1 and TRBJ1-2. The length of the CDR3 is 12 residues. Germline values: CDR1 SQVTM, CDR2 ANQGSEA. CDR3 in amino acids: CSVLQEDYGYTF.

The gene calls are TRBV7-3 and TRBJ2-3. Germline CDR1 reads SGHTA; CDR2 reads FQGTGA. The CDR3 totals 14 residues. The CDR3 sequence is CASSLVGSTDTQYF.

The V call is TRBV5-6, the J call TRBJ2-2. Germline CDR1 reads SGHDT; CDR2 reads YYEEEE. The CDR3 runs 14 residues. The CDR3 spells CASSLGAYTGELFF.

V and J are TRBV12-3 or TRBV12-4 and TRBJ2-1. The CDR3 is 12 residues long. The CDR3: CASSLVAFEQFF.

V is TRBV28 and J is TRBJ2-1; TCRdb designates TRBD1, a call that cannot be tested without DNA. The CDR3 runs to 13 residues. Per germline, CDR1 MDHEN and CDR2 SYDVKM. The CDR3 protein is CASSLSGNNEQFF.